Here is one T cell receptor beta chain with its context. Germline is not matched at one junction end, which may reflect a read error. The data derive from a study of tumor-infiltrating lymphocytes in primary liver carcinoma. A primer in the constant region served to generate TCR beta cDNA from 500 ng of total RNA. Each TCR beta library was derived from three nested multiplex PCR rounds that employed slightly modified ARM-PCR. Running 9 to 11 cycles apiece, the first two PCR rounds relied on TRBV1-TRBV30 forward primers together with a C-beta reverse primer. MiXCR, run by TCRdb on the multiplex PCR reads, gives a single entry per CDR3 protein. This repertoire shows 20,000 to 25,000 distinct CDR3 sequences, over 65% found once; its top ten account for less than 45%. Germline V gene lookup returns CDR1 ENHRY and CDR2 SYGVKD. There are 15 residues in the CDR3. Without any cell sorting, about 18-30 mg of bulk tissue yielded co-extracted RNA and DNA.

The sequence was obtained from a middle-aged man with primary liver carcinoma and hepatitis B virus infection. The chain is built from TRBV10-3 and TRBJ2-7, with D unresolved. Material: liver tumor tissue from sampling region 1. The subset denotes: tumor region T1, superior pole. In DNA, the CDR3 is TGTGTCATCAGTGAGATCAGGTTAAGGACCTACAAGCAGTACTTC. This translates into CVISEIRLRTYKQYF.